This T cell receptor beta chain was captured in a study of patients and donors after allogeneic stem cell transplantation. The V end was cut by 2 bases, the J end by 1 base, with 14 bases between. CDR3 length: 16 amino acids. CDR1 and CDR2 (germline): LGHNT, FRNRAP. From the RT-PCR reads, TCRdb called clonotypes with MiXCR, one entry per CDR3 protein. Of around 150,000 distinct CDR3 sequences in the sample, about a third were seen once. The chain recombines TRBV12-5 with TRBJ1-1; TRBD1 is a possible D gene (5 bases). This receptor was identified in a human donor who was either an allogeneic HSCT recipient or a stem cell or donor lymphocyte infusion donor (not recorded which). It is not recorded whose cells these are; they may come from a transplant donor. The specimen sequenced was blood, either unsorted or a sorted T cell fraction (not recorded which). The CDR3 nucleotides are TGTGCTAGTGGTTTGTGGGCAGGGAAGACGAACACTGAAGCTTTCTTT. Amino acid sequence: CASGLWAGKTNTEAFF.